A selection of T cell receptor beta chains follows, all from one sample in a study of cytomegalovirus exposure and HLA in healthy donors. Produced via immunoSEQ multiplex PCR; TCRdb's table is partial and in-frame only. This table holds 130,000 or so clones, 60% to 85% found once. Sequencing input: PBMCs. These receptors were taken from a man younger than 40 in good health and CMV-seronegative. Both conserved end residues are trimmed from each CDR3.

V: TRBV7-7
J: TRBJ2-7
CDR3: ASSVWDGTTKS

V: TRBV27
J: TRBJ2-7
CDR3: ASSLFWGGSIYEQY

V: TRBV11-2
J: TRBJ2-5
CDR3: ASSLGGTQY

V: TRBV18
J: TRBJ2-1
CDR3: ASSPPAGVWNEQF

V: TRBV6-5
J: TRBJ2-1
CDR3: ASRITSGRVNEQF

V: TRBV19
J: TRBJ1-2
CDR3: ASSGTANNYGYT

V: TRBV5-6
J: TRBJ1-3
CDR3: ASSSRPSSGNTIY

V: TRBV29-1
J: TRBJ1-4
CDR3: SVEGWGLDSATNEKLF

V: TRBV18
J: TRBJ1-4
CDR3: ASSPPGLSNEKLF

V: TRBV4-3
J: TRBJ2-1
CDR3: ASSQPSGTTYNEQF

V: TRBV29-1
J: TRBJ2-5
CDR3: SVGLAGIETQY

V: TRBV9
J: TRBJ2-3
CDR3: ASSPSTASTDTQY

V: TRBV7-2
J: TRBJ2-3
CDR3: ASSLPTSTDTQY

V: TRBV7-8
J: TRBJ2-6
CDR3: ASSQLPGQGNSGANVLT

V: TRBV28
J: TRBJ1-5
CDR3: ASSPPGQGGNQPQH

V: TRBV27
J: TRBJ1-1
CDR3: ASRQGAVAEAF

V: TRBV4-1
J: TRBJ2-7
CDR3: ASSQDRESEQY

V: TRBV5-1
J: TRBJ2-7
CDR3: ASSHPEGPYEQY

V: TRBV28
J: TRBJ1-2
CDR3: ASSHTTGPSYGYT

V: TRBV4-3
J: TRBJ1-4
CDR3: ASSQDWGRGTEKLF

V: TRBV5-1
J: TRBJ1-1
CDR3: ASSLGLEDTEAF

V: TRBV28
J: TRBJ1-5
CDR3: ASSQSNQPQH

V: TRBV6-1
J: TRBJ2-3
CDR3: ASEGTTGTDTQY

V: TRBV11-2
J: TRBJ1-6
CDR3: ASTTNPGGETPLH

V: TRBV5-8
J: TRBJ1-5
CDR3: ASSLVLNQPQH

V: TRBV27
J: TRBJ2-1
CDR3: ASSLILAGGYNEQF

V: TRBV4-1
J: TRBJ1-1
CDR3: ASSQANSMNTEAF

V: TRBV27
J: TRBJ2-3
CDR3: ASSFAGSTDTQY

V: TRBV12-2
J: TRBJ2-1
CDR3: ASRLTGRRYNEQF

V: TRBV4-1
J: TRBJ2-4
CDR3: ASSQVVTAKNIQY

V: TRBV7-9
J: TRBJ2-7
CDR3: ASSRTSLLYEQY

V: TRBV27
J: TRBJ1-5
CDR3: ASSLSSSRGSNQPQH

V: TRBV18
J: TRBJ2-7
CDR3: ASSPQGASYEQY

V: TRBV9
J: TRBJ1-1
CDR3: ASSGGVNTEAF

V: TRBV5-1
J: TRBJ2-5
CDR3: ASSRGQIQETQY

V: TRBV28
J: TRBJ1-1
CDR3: ASSTSPRGNTEAF

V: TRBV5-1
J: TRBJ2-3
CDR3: ASSNLGGAADTQY

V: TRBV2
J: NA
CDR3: ARSGRSYEQY

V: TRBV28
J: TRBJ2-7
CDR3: ASSFPGQGNYEQY

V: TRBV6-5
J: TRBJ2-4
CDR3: ASSYSSNTQNIQY

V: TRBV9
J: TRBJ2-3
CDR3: ASSVELQRTDTQY

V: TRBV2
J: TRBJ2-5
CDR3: ASSVSSSETQY

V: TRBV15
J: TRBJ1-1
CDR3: ATSRTGTWGWSDTEAF

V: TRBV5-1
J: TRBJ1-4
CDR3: ASSMALGQEDQVVKLF

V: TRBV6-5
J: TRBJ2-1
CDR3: ASINSYRNEQF

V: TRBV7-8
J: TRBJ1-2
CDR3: ASSLDRGGSYGYT

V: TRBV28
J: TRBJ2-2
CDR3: ASSLWRTGANTGELF

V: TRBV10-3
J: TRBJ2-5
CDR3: AISDPVRASGSETQY

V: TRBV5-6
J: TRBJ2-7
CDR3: ASSHERMGQGAYEQY

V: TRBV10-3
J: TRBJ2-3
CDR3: AINGQTNTQY